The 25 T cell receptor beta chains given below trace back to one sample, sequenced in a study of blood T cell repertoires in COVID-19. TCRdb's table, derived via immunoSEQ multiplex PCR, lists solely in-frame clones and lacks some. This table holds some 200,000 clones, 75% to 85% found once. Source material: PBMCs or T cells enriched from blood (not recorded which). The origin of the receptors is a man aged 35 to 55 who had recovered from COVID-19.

The CDR3 region has the DNA TGTGCCAGCAGCTTATTTGTGGCCACTGAAGCTTTCTTT. Amino acids: CASSLFVATEAFF. This rearrangement joins TRBV7-9 to TRBJ1-1; D is unclear. Germline values: CDR1 SEHNR, CDR2 FQNEAQ (reference sequence). This CDR3 is built from 13 residues. V lost 2 bases, J lost 4 bases, and 8 bases lay in between.

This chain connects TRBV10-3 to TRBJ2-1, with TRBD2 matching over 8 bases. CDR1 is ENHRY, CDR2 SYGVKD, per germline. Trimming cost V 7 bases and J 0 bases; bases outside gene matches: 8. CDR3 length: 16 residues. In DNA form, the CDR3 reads TGTGCCATCAAGGAGTCCGGGACTAGCTCCTACAATGAGCAGTTCTTC. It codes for CAIKESGTSSYNEQFF.

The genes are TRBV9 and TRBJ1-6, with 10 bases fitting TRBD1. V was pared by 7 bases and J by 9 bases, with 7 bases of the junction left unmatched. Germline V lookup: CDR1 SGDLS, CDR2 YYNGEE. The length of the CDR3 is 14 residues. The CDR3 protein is CASGPGTGVSPLHF. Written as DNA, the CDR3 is TGTGCCAGCGGCCCCGGGACAGGGGTTTCACCCCTCCACTTT.

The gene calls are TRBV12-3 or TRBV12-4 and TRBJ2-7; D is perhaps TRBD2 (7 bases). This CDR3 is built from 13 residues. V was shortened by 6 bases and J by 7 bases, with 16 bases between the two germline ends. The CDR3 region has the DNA TGTGCCAGCAGCGCCTACAGGGAGGGAGAGCAGTACTTC. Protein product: CASSAYREGEQYF.

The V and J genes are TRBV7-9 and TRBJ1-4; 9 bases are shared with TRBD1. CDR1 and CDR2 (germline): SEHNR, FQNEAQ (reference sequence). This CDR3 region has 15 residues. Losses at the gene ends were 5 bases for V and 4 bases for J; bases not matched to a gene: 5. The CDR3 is CASSPGTGINEKLFF. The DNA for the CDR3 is TGTGCCAGCAGCCCAGGGACAGGGATTAATGAAAAACTGTTTTTT. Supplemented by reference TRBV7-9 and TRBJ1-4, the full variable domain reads DTGVSQNPRHKITKRGQNVTFRCDPISEHNRLYWYRQTLGQGPEFLTYFQNEAQLEKSRLLSDRFSAERPKGSFSTLEIQRTEQGDSAMYLCASSPGTGINEKLFFGSGTQLSVL.

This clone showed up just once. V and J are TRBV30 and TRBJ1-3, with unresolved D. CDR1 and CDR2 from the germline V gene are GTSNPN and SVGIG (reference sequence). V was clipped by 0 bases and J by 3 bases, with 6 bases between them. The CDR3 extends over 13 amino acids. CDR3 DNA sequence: TGTGCCTGGAGTGTAACTGTTGGAAACACCATATATTTT. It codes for CAWSVTVGNTIYF.

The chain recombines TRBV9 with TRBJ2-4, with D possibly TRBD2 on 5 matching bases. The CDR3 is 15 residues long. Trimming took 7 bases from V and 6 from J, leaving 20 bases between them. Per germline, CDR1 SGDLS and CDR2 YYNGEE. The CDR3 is CASSLSGLEGNIQYF. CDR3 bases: TGTGCCAGCTCCCTTTCTGGGCTAGAGGGAAACATTCAGTACTTC.

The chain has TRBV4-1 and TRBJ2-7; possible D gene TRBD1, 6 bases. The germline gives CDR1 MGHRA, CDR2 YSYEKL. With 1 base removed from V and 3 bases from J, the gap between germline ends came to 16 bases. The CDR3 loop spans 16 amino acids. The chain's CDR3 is CASSQASGQRIYEQYF. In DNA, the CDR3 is TGCGCCAGCAGCCAAGCTTCTGGACAGCGAATCTACGAGCAGTACTTC.

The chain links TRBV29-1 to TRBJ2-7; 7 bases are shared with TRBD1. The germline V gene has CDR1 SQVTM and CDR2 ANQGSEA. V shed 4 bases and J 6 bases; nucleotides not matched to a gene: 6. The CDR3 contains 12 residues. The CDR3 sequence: CSVGVGGGEQYF. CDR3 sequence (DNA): TGCAGCGTTGGTGTAGGGGGCGGCGAGCAGTACTTC.

The CDR3 protein is CASSQDRRMAKNIQYF. The CDR3, as DNA: TGTGCCAGCAGCCAAGATCGGCGGATGGCCAAAAACATTCAGTACTTC. V gene TRBV4-2 combines with J gene TRBJ2-4; D remains ambiguous. Trimming cost V 0 bases and J 1 base, with 10 bases left between them. Germline V CDR1 and CDR2: LGHNA, YNFKEQ. The length of the CDR3 is 16 residues.

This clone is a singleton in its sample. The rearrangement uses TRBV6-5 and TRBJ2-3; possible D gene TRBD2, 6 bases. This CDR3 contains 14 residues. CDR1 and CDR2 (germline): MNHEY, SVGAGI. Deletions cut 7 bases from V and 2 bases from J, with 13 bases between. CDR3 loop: CASKGLGPTDTQYF. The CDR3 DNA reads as TGTGCCAGCAAGGGACTGGGCCCCACAGATACGCAGTATTTT.

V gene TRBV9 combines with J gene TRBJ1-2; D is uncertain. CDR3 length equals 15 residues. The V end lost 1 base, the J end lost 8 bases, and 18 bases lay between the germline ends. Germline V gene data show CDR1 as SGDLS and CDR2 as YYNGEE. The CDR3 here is CASSVTARPNLGYTF. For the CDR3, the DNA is TGTGCCAGCAGCGTAACGGCGAGGCCGAATTTGGGCTACACCTTC. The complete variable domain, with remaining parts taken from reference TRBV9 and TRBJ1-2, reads DSGVTQTPKHLITATGQRVTLRCSPRSGDLSVYWYQQSLDQGLQFLIQYYNGEERAKGNILERFSAQQFPDLHSELNLSSLELGDSALYFCASSVTARPNLGYTFGSGTRLTVV.

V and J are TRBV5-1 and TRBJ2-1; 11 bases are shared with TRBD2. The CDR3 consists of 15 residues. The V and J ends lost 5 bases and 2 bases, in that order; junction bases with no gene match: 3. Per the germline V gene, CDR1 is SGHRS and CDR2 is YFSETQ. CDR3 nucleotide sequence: TGCGCCAGCAGTTTTAGCGGGAGGGCCTACAATGAGCAGTTCTTC. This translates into CASSFSGRAYNEQFF.

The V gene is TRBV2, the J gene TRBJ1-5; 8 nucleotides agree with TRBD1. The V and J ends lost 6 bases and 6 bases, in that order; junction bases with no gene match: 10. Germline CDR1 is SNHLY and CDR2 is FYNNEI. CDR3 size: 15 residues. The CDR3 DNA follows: TGTGCCAGCAGCCTGGCCAGGGGGCCAGTTCAGCCCCAGCATTTT. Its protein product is CASSLARGPVQPQHF.

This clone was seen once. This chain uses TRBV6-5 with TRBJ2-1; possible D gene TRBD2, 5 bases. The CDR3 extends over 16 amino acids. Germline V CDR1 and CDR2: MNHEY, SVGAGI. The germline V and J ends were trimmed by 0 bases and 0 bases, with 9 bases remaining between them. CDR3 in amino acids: CASSYSPSGSYNEQFF. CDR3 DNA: TGTGCCAGCAGTTACTCGCCCAGCGGCTCCTACAATGAGCAGTTCTTC.

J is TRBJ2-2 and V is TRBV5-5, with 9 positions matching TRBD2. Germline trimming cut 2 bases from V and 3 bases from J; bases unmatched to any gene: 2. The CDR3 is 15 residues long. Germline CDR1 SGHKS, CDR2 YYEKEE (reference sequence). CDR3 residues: CASSFLAGDTGELFF. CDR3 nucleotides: TGTGCCAGCAGCTTTTTAGCGGGAGACACCGGGGAGCTGTTTTTT.

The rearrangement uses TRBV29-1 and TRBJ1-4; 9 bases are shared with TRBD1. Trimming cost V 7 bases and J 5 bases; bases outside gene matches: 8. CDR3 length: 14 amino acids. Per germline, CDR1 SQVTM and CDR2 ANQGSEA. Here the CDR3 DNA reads TGCAGCGCCAGTTCCGGGACAGGGAATGAAAAACTGTTTTTT. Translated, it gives CSASSGTGNEKLFF.

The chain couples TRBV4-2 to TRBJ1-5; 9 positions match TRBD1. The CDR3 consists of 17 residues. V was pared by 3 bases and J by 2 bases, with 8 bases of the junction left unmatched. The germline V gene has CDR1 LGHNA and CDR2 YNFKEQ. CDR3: CASSQGQGRNGNQPQHF. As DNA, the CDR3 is TGTGCCAGCAGCCAGGGACAGGGTAGGAACGGCAATCAGCCCCAGCATTTT.

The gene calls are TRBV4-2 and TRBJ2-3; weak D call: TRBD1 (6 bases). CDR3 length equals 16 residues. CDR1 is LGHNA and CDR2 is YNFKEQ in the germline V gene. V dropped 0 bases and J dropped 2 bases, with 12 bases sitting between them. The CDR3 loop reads CASSQDTGNPTDTQYF. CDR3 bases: TGTGCCAGCAGCCAAGATACAGGGAATCCCACAGATACGCAGTATTTT.

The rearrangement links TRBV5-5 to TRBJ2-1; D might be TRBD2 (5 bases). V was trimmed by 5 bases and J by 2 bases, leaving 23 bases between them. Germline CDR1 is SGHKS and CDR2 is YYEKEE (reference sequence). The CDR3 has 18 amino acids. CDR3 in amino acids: CASSVGLGREETYNEQFF. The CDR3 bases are TGTGCCAGCAGTGTTGGGCTAGGACGGGAAGAAACCTACAATGAGCAGTTCTTC.

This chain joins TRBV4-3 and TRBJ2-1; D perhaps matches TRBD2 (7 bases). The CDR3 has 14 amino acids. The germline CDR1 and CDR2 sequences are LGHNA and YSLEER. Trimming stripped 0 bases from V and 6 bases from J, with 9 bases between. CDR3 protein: CASSQDGGLNEQFF. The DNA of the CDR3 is TGCGCCAGCAGCCAAGACGGGGGGCTCAATGAGCAGTTCTTC.

The CDR3 reads CASSLDYGGETQYF. For the CDR3, the DNA is TGTGCCAGCAGCTTGGACTACGGCGGAGAGACCCAGTACTTC. V and J are TRBV7-2 and TRBJ2-5; perhaps TRBD2 as D (6 bases). This CDR3 is built from 14 residues. CDR1 is SGHTA and CDR2 is FQGNSA in the germline V gene. Trimming removed 3 bases from V and 4 bases from J, with 12 bases in between. The entire variable domain, with the rest obtained from reference TRBV7-2 and TRBJ2-5, is as follows: GAGVSQSPSNKVTEKGKDVELRCDPISGHTALYWYRQSLGQGLEFLIYFQGNSAPDKSGLPSDRFSAERTGGSVSTLTIQRTQQEDSAVYLCASSLDYGGETQYFGPGTRLLVL.

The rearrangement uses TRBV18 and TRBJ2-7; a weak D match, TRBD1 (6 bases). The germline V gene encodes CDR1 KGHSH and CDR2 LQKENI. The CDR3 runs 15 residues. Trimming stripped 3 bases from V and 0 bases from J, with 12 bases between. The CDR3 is CASSPPGQRSYEQYF. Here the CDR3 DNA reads TGTGCCAGCTCACCCCCAGGACAGCGCTCCTACGAGCAGTACTTC. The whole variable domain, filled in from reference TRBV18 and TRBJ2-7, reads NAGVMQNPRHLVRRRGQEARLRCSPMKGHSHVYWYRQLPEEGLKFMVYLQKENIIDESGMPKERFSAEFPKEGPSILRIQQVVRGDSAAYFCASSPPGQRSYEQYFGPGTRLTVT.

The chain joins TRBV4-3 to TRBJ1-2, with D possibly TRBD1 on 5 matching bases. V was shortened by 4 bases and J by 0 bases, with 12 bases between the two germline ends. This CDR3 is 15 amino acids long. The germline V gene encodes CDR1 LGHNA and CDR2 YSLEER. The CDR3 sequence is CASSRALQANYGYTF. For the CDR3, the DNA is TGCGCCAGCAGCCGAGCGCTACAGGCTAACTATGGCTACACCTTC.

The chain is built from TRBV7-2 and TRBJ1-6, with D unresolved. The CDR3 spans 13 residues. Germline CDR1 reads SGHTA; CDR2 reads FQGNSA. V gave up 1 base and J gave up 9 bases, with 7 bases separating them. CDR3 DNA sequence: TGTGCCAGCAGCTTAGAAGGGAGTTCACCCCTCCACTTT. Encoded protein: CASSLEGSSPLHF.